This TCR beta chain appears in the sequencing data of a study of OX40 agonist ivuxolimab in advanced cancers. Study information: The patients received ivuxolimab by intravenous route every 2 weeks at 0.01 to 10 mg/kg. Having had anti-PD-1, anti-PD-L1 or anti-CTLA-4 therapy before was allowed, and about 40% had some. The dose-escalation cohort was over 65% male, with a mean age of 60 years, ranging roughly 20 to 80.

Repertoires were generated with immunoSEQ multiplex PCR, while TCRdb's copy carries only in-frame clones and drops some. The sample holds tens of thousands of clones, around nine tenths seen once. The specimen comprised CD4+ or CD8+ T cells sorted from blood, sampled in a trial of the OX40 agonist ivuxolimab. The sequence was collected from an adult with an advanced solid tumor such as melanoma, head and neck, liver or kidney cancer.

The CDR3 bases are TGTGCCAGCAGGAAGGTTCTCGGGGGGACGCACACCGGGGAGCTGTTTTTT. Protein sequence: CASRKVLGGTHTGELFF. V usage is TRBV21-1 and J usage is TRBJ2-2; the table's D call, TRBD2, was not checked against the DNA. TRBV21-1 is termed a pseudogene. This CDR3 comprises 17 residues.